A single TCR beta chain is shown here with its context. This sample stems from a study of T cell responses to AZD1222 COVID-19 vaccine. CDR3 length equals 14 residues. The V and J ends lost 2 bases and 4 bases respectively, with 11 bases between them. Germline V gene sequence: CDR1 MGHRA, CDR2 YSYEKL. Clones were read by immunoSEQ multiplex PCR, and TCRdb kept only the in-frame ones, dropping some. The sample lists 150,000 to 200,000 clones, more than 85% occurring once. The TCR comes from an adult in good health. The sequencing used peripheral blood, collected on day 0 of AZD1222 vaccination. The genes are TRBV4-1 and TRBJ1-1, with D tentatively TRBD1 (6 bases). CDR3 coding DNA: TGCGCCAGCAGCCAAATGAGCAGGGGCACTGAAGCTTTCTTT. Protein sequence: CASSQMSRGTEAFF.